The T cell receptor beta chain described here comes from a study of CD8 T cell repertoires and HIV-1 epitope variants. Across the whole study: Controls included no peptide, Ebola AY9 epitope, and a CMV, EBV, flu pool. T cells were cultured for 10 days with cytokines added on days 3 and 7. An uncultured baseline aliquot held 1M T cells.

With respect to this clone: The antigen is unknown.

This table comes from immunoSEQ multiplex PCR, and its TCRdb copy is limited to in-frame clones, with some not included. The sample lists over 4,500 clones; around 67% were seen once. The CDR3 sequence is 14 residues long. V was shortened by 4 bases and J by 0 bases, with 10 bases between the two germline ends. Germline V CDR1 and CDR2: SGHAT, FQNNGV. V and J are TRBV11-2 and TRBJ2-7, with D unresolved. The sequence was collected from a male donor with HIV. The specimen sequenced was cultured CD8+ T cells derived from PBMCs. The CDR3 nucleotides read TGTGCCAGCAGCTCTGCAGACATCTCCTACGAGCAGTACTTC. Residues: CASSSADISYEQYF.